This TCR beta chain was retrieved from a study of regulatory T cells in long-lasting Graves disease. The table lists this clonotype with many counts. Library construction for TCR beta used iRepertoire HTBI primers and Arm-PCR of CDR3 regions. MiXCR, applied by TCRdb to the multiplex PCR reads, yields one record per CDR3 protein. The sample has roughly 500,000 distinct CDR3 sequences, less than 15% seen once. This CDR3 comprises 18 residues. The J segment lost 1 base and the V segment lost 5 bases, leaving 13 bases of the junction unmatched. In germline, CDR1 is SEHNR, CDR2 FQNEAQ (reference sequence). Time point in this sample: newly diagnosed GD, antithyroid drugs for less than 3 months. PBMC-derived RNA was used for the TCR library. This sample was shared with a second study, whose subject was T cells in Graves' hyperthyroidism and ophthalmopathy.

Sequences were derived from peripheral blood mononuclear cells (PBMCs), sampled at new diagnosis, from a patient treated with antithyroid drugs. This TCR was recovered from a man aged 30-40 years with Graves disease. The chain employs TRBV7-9 and TRBJ2-4, with 8 positions matching TRBD1. CDR3 nucleotides: TGTGCCAGCAGCAGAACCCCCAGGGGGCAAATCGCCAAAAACATTCAGTACTTC. Amino acids: CASSRTPRGQIAKNIQYF.